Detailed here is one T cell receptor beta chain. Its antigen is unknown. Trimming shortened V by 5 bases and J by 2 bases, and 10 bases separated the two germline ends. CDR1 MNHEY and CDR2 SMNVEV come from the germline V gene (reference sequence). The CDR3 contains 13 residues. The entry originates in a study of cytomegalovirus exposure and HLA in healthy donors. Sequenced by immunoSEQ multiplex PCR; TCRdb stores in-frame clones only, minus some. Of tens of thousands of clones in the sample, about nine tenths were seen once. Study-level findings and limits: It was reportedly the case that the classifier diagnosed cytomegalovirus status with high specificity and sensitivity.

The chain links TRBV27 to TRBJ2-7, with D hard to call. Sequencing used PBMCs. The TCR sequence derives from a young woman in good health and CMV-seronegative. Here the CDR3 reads CASSRYQAYEQYF. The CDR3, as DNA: TGTGCCAGCAGTAGATATCAGGCCTACGAGCAGTACTTC.